Sequencing of this T cell receptor beta chain was carried out in a study of T cell changes during pregnancy in multiple sclerosis. The repertoire was sequenced with immunoSEQ multiplex PCR; TCRdb's copy has only in-frame clones and lacks some. Seen here are 90,000 to 150,000 clones, approximately 93% observed once, and the top ten hold roughly 5.7%. This CDR3 region has 19 residues. Trimming cost V 0 bases and J 0 bases; bases outside gene matches: 9. Looked up from germline, CDR1 is SEHNR and CDR2 is FQNEAQ (reference sequence). This TCR came from a female donor with multiple sclerosis, enrolled in a pregnancy study. The chain recombines TRBV7-9 with TRBJ1-4, with 8 bases lining up with TRBD1. Sequencing was performed on peripheral blood, taken before pregnancy. The CDR3 DNA is TGTGCCAGCAGCTTAGCGCTAACAGGGGGTATTGCAACTAATGAAAAACTGTTTTTT. Amino acids: CASSLALTGGIATNEKLFF.